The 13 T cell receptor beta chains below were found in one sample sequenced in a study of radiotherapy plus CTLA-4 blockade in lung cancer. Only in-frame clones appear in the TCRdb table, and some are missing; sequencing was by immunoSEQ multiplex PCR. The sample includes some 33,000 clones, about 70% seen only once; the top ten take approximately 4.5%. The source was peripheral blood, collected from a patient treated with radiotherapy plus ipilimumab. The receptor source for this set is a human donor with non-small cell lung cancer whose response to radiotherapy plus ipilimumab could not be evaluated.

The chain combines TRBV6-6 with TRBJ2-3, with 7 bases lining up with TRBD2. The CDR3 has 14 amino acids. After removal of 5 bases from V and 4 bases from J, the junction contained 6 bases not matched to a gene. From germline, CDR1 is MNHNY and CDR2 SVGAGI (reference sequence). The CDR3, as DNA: TGTGCCAGCAGTCTAGGACTAGTTTCAGATACGCAGTATTTT. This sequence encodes CASSLGLVSDTQYF.

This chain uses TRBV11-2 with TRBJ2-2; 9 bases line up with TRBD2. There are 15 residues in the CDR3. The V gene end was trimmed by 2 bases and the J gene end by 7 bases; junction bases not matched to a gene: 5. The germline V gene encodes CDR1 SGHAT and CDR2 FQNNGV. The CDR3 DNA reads TGTGCCAGCAGCTTAAATAGCGGGAGTGGCGGGGAGCTGTTTTTT. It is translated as CASSLNSGSGGELFF. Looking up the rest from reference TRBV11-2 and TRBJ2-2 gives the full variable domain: EAGVAQSPRYKIIEKRQSVAFWCNPISGHATLYWYQQILGQGPKLLIQFQNNGVVDDSQLPKDRFSAERLKGVDSTLKIQPAKLEDSAVYLCASSLNSGSGGELFFGEGSRLTVL.

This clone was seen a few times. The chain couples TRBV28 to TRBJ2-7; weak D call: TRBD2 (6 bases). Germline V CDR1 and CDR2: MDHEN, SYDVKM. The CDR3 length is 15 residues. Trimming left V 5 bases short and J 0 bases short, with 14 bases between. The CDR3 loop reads CASSTSRDGSYEQYF. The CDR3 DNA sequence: TGTGCCAGCAGTACTAGCCGGGACGGCTCCTACGAGCAGTACTTC.

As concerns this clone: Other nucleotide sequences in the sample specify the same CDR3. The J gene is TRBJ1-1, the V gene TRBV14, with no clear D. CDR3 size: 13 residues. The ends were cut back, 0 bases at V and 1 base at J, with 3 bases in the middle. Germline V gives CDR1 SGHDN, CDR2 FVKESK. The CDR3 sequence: CASSQDQNTEAFF. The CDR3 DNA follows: TGTGCCAGCAGCCAAGATCAGAACACTGAAGCTTTCTTT.

The CDR3: CASSPLGGSSYNEQFF. The CDR3 coding sequence is TGTGCCAGCAGCCCTCTAGGGGGAAGCTCCTACAATGAGCAGTTCTTC. The V and J genes are TRBV7-2 and TRBJ2-1; TRBD1 might be the D (6 bases). The V gene's germline CDR1 is SGHTA and CDR2 FQGNSA. The length of the CDR3 is 16 residues. Trimming left V 5 bases short and J 0 bases short, with 14 bases between.

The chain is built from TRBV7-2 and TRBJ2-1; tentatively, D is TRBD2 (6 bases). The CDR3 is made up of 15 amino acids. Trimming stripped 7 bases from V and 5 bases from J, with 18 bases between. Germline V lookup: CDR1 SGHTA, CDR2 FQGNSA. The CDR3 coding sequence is TGTGCCAGCAAATTAACGGGACTGACAAACAATGAGCAGTTCTTC. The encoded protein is CASKLTGLTNNEQFF.

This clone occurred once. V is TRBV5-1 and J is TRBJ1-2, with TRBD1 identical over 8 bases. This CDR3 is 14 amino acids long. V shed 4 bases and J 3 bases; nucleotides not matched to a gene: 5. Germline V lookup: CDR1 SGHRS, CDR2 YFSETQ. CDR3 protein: CASSRSGGDYGYTF. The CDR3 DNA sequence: TGCGCCAGCAGCAGGTCAGGGGGCGACTATGGCTACACCTTC.

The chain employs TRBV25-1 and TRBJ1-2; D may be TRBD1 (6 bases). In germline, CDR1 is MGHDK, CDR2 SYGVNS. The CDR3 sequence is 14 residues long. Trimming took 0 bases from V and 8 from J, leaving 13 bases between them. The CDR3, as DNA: TGTGCCAGCAGTGAATATTCGGGCAGGGGCGGCTACACCTTC. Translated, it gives CASSEYSGRGGYTF.

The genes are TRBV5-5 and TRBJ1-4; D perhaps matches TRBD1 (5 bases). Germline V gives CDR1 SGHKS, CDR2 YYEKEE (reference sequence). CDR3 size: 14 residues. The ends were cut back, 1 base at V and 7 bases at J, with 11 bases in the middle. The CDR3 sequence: CASSLSGASEKLFF. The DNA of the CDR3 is TGTGCCAGCAGCTTGAGTGGGGCGAGTGAAAAACTGTTTTTT.

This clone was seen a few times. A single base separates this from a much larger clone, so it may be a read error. The CDR3 DNA follows: TGTGCCGGCAGTCGGACAGGGTCCTTAATCTCCTACAATGAGCAGTTCTTC. As protein: CAGSRTGSLISYNEQFF. This chain connects TRBV27 to TRBJ2-1, with TRBD1 matching over 8 bases. Per germline, CDR1 MNHEY and CDR2 SMNVEV (reference sequence). The CDR3 is 17 amino acids.

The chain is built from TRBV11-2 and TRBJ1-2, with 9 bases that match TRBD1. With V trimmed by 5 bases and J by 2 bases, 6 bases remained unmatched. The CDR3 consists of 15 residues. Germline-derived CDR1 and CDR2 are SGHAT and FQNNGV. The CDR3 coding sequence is TGTGCCAGCAGCCCCCGGGACAGGGCGAACTATGGCTACACCTTC. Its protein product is CASSPRDRANYGYTF.

The DNA of the CDR3 is TGTGCCAGCAGCTCCCGGGTAGGGGGTGGGTCCTACGAGCAGTACTTC. This sequence encodes CASSSRVGGGSYEQYF. This chain links TRBV7-9 with TRBJ2-7, with D perhaps TRBD1 (6 bases). The germline V gene has CDR1 SEHNR and CDR2 FQNEAQ (reference sequence). V shed 4 bases and J shed 1 base, with 17 bases lying between them. CDR3 size: 16 residues.

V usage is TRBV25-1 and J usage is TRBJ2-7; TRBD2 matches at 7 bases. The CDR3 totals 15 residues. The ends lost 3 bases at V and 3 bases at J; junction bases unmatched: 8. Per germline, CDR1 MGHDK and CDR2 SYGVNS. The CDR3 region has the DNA TGTGCCAGCAGTGAGCCAGGAGAGCGGGACTACGAGCAGTACTTC. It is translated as CASSEPGERDYEQYF.